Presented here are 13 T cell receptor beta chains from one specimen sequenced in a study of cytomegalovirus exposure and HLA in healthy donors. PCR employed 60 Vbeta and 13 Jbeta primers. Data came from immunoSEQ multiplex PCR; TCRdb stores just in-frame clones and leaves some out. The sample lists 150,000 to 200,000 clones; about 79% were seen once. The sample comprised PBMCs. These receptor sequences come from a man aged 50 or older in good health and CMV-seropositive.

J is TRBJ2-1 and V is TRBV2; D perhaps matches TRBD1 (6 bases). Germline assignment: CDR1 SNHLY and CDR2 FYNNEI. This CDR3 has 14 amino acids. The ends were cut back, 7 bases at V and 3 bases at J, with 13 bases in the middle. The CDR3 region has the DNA TGTGCCAGCATGGGGACACCGATCTACAATGAGCAGTTCTTC. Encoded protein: CASMGTPIYNEQFF.

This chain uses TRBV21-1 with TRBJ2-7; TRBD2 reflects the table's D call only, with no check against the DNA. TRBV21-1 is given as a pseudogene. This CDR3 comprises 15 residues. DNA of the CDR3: TGTGCCAGCACCCTAATAAGGGGGGGGTTCTACGAGCAGTACGTC. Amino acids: CASTLIRGGFYEQYV.

CDR3 sequence: CASSSLSYGYTF. The CDR3 coding sequence is TGTGCCAGCAGCTCGCTTAGTTATGGCTACACCTTC. V usage is TRBV7-3 and J usage is TRBJ1-2, with D unclear. The germline CDR1 and CDR2 sequences are SGHTA and FQGTGA. V lost 4 bases and J 5 bases, leaving 8 bases between the germline ends. The CDR3 contains 12 residues.

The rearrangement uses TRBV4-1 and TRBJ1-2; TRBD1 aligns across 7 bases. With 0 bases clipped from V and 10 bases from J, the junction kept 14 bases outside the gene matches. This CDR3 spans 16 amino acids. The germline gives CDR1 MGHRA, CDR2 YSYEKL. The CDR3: CASSQDGTGQLLDYTF. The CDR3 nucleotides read TGCGCCAGCAGCCAAGATGGGACGGGACAGCTGTTAGACTACACCTTC.

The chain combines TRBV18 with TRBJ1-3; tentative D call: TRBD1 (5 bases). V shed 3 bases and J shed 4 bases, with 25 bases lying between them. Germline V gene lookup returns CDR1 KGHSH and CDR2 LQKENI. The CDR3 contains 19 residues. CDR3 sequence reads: CASSPFVSTRQGAGNTIYF. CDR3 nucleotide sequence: TGTGCCAGCTCACCTTTCGTCTCGACAAGGCAAGGGGCCGGAAACACCATATATTTT.

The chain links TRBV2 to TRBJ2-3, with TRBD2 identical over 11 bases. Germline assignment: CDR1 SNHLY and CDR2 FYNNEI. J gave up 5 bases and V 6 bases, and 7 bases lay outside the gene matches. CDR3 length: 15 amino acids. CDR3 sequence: CASSQLTSGGDTQYF. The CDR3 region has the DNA TGTGCCAGCAGCCAATTAACTAGCGGGGGAGATACGCAGTATTTT.

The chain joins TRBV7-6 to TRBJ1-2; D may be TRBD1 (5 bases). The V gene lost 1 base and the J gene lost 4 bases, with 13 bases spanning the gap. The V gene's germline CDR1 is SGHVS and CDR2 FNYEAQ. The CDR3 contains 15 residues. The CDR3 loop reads CASSLGAGPLYGYTF. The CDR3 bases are TGTGCCAGCAGCTTAGGGGCAGGGCCACTCTATGGCTACACCTTC.

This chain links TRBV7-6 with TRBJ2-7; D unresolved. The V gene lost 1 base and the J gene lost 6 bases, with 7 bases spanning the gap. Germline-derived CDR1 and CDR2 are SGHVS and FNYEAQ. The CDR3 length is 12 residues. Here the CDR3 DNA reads TGTGCCAGCAGCTTAGGGCAGCGCGAGCAGTACGTC. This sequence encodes CASSLGQREQYV.

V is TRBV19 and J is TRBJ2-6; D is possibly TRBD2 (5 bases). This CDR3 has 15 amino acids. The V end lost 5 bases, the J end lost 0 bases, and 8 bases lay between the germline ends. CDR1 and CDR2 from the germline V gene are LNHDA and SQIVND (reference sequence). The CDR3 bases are TGTGCCAGTAGTTGGACTGACTCTGGGGCCAACGTCCTGACTTTC. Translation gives CASSWTDSGANVLTF.

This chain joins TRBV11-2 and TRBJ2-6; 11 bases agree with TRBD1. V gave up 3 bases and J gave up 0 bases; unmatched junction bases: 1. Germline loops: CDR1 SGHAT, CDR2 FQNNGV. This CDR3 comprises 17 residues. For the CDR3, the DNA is TGTGCCAGCAGCTTGGGGACAGGGGGCTCTGGGGCCAACGTCCTGACTTTC. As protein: CASSLGTGGSGANVLTF. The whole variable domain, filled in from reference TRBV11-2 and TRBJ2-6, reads EAGVAQSPRYKIIEKRQSVAFWCNPISGHATLYWYQQILGQGPKLLIQFQNNGVVDDSQLPKDRFSAERLKGVDSTLKIQPAKLEDSAVYLCASSLGTGGSGANVLTFGAGSRLTVL.

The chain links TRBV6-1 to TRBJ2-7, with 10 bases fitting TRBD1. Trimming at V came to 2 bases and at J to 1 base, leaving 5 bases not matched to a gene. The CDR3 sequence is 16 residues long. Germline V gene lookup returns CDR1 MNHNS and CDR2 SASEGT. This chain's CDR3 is CASSESRQGASYEQYV. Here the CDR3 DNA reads TGTGCCAGCAGTGAATCCCGACAGGGGGCTTCCTACGAGCAGTACGTC.

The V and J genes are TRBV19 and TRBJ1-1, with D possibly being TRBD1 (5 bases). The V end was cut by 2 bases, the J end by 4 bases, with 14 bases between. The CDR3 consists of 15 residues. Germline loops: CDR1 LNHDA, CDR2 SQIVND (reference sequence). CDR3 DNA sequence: TGTGCCAGTAGTATATCGCGGGGGTTGGTCACTGAAGCTTTCTTT. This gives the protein CASSISRGLVTEAFF.

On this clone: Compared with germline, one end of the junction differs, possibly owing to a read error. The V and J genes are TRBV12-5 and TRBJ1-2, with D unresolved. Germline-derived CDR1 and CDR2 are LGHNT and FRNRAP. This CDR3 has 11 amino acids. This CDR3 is CASAGNYGYPF. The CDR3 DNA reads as TGTGCTAGTGCGGGGAACTATGGCTACCCCTTC.